Shown below are 18 T cell receptor beta chains from a single sample sequenced in a study of blood T cell repertoires in COVID-19. The table came from immunoSEQ multiplex PCR; TCRdb's copy has only in-frame clones and leaves some out. The sample lists some 170,000 clones, about 83% occurring once. The sequencing sample was made of peripheral blood. These receptors were taken from a woman aged 70-85 years with COVID-19, enrolled during active disease.

This clone has a count of ten or more. DNA for the CDR3: TGTGCCAGCAGCCCACGACTCGGACGGGGTAGGAACAACACTGAAGCTTTCTTT. Translating it yields CASSPRLGRGRNNTEAFF. The rearrangement links TRBV9 to TRBJ1-1; D unresolved. Trimming removed 4 bases at V and 2 bases at J, with 24 bases between. Germline CDR1 and CDR2: SGDLS and YYNGEE. CDR3 length: 18 amino acids. Full variable domain (rest looked up from reference TRBV9 and TRBJ1-1): DSGVTQTPKHLITATGQRVTLRCSPRSGDLSVYWYQQSLDQGLQFLIQYYNGEERAKGNILERFSAQQFPDLHSELNLSSLELGDSALYFCASSPRLGRGRNNTEAFFGQGTRLTVV.

The chain employs TRBV6-2 or TRBV6-3 and TRBJ1-2, with a weak D call TRBD1 (6 bases). CDR1 MNHEY and CDR2 SVGEGT come from the germline V gene. V was shortened by 5 bases and J by 8 bases, with 18 bases between the two germline ends. This CDR3 comprises 14 residues. CDR3 bases: TGTGCCAGCAGTCCGTCGTACAGGGTTTACGGCTACACCTTC. Translated, it gives CASSPSYRVYGYTF.

The genes are TRBV23-1 and TRBJ2-7; D uncertain. TRBV23-1 is marked as an open reading frame, function uncertain. This CDR3 contains 13 residues. Between the trimmed V and J ends, which lost 0 bases and 7 bases, there was a span of 10 bases. CDR3 sequence: CASSQSSPWEQYF. CDR3 DNA: TGCGCCAGCAGTCAATCGAGCCCGTGGGAGCAGTACTTC.

This rearrangement joins TRBV6-1 to TRBJ1-2; D not resolved. Per the germline V gene, CDR1 is MNHNS and CDR2 is SASEGT. This CDR3 has 13 amino acids. The ends were cut back, 2 bases at V and 6 bases at J, with 10 bases in the middle. The CDR3 loop is CASSERELNGYTF. CDR3 bases: TGTGCCAGCAGTGAACGAGAACTTAATGGCTACACCTTC.

Only a few counts were recorded for this clone. This chain uses TRBV30 with TRBJ1-6; 9 bases line up with TRBD1. CDR3 length: 13 residues. V lost 2 bases and J lost 12; bases outside the gene matches: 5. Germline values: CDR1 GTSNPN, CDR2 SVGIG (reference sequence). CDR3 bases: TGTGCCTGGAGTCCGACAGGGGGAGAACCCCTCCACTTT. Translation gives CAWSPTGGEPLHF.

The chain has TRBV20-1 and TRBJ2-1; D perhaps matches TRBD2 (7 bases). Germline CDR1 is DFQATT and CDR2 is SNEGSKA (reference sequence). Trimming took off 3 bases at V and 6 bases at J, with 15 bases between the two ends. The CDR3 loop spans 14 amino acids. Written as DNA, the CDR3 is TGCAGTGCTAGTTGGGGGAGGGGGGCCAATGAGCAGTTCTTC. Protein sequence: CSASWGRGANEQFF.

The chain carries TRBV30 and TRBJ1-3; 9 bases map to TRBD1. With V trimmed by 3 bases and J by 2 bases, 8 bases remained unmatched. Germline loops: CDR1 GTSNPN, CDR2 SVGIG (reference sequence). CDR3 length equals 16 residues. CDR3 protein: CAWRGQGPTTGNTIYF. CDR3 nucleotide sequence: TGTGCCTGGAGGGGACAGGGACCTACCACTGGAAACACCATATATTTT.

This chain joins TRBV12-5 and TRBJ2-2, with TRBD1 matching over 8 bases. CDR3 length: 15 residues. After removal of 5 bases from V and 5 bases from J, the junction contained 7 bases not matched to a gene. The germline V gene encodes CDR1 LGHNT and CDR2 FRNRAP. The CDR3 sequence is CASGTRTGITGELFF. For the CDR3, the DNA is TGTGCTAGTGGTACCCGGACAGGGATTACCGGGGAGCTGTTTTTT.

The genes are TRBV7-2 and TRBJ2-3; 9 bases align to TRBD2. Germline V CDR1 and CDR2: SGHTA, FQGNSA. The V gene end was trimmed by 1 base and the J gene end by 4 bases; junction bases not matched to a gene: 6. The CDR3 covers 16 residues. CDR3 region: CASSLVAGGPADTQYF. As DNA, the CDR3 is TGTGCCAGCAGCTTAGTCGCGGGAGGGCCTGCAGATACGCAGTATTTT.

A few counts support this clone. The rearrangement links TRBV6-1 to TRBJ1-5; TRBD1 agrees at 8 bases. The CDR3 is made up of 15 amino acids. Per germline, CDR1 MNHNS and CDR2 SASEGT. The V and J ends lost 2 bases and 2 bases, in that order; junction bases with no gene match: 2. CDR3 residues: CASSEPGQGNQPQHF. The CDR3 nucleotides are TGTGCCAGCAGTGAACCGGGACAGGGCAATCAGCCCCAGCATTTT.

The chain couples TRBV7-2 to TRBJ1-4; a possible D gene is TRBD1 (5 bases). The CDR3 has 13 residues. Between the trimmed V and J ends, which lost 3 bases and 10 bases, there was a span of 12 bases. In germline, CDR1 is SGHTA, CDR2 FQGNSA. The CDR3 loop is CASSLVLGGKLFF. The DNA of the CDR3 is TGTGCCAGCAGCTTGGTATTGGGGGGAAAACTGTTTTTT.

As regards this clone: Compared with germline, one end of the junction differs, possibly owing to a read error. The J gene is TRBJ1-1, the V gene TRBV19; TRBD1 matches at 10 bases. This CDR3 contains 17 residues. CDR1 is LNHDA, CDR2 SQIVND, per germline (reference sequence). The CDR3 DNA reads TGTGCCAGTAGCATAGACAGGGGGCGCGACCTCAACACTGAAGCTTTCTTT. This translates into CASSIDRGRDLNTEAFF.

V usage is TRBV19 and J usage is TRBJ1-6; 8 nucleotides line up with TRBD1. This CDR3 has 17 amino acids. With V trimmed by 5 bases and J by 1 base, 7 bases remained unmatched. Germline values: CDR1 LNHDA, CDR2 SQIVND (reference sequence). CDR3 sequence: CASSVQTGESYNSPLHF. The CDR3 DNA reads as TGTGCCAGTAGTGTACAGACAGGGGAGTCCTATAATTCACCCCTCCACTTT.

This rearrangement joins TRBV11-3 to TRBJ2-1, with a tentative D call TRBD1 (6 bases). V gave up 0 bases and J gave up 7 bases, with 13 bases separating them. CDR1 and CDR2 from the germline V gene are SGHNT and YENEEA. The CDR3 is 15 residues long. CDR3: CASSLDRVRGNEQFF. The CDR3 bases are TGTGCCAGCAGCTTAGATCGCGTGAGGGGGAATGAGCAGTTCTTC.

V usage is TRBV29-1 and J usage is TRBJ2-3; 9 positions match TRBD2. Germline V gene lookup returns CDR1 SQVTM and CDR2 ANQGSEA. The CDR3 runs to 16 residues. V was clipped by 1 base and J by 2 bases; unmatched bases: 7. For the CDR3, the DNA is TGCAGCGTTGAAGTAGCGGGAGCGGGGGTCACAGATACGCAGTATTTT. Its translation is CSVEVAGAGVTDTQYF.

This clone has just one count. The chain carries TRBV11-2 and TRBJ2-7; 7 bases align to TRBD1. The V gene end was trimmed by 1 base and the J gene end by 0 bases; junction bases not matched to a gene: 12. The V gene's germline CDR1 is SGHAT and CDR2 FQNNGV. The CDR3 extends over 18 amino acids. This CDR3 reads CASSLARSGGLSSYEQYF. CDR3 nucleotides: TGTGCCAGCAGCTTAGCTCGTTCAGGGGGTTTAAGCTCCTACGAGCAGTACTTC. The full variable domain, in which reference TRBV11-2 and TRBJ2-7 provide the parts outside the CDR3, is EAGVAQSPRYKIIEKRQSVAFWCNPISGHATLYWYQQILGQGPKLLIQFQNNGVVDDSQLPKDRFSAERLKGVDSTLKIQPAKLEDSAVYLCASSLARSGGLSSYEQYFGPGTRLTVT.

The chain couples TRBV18 to TRBJ2-3; D uncertain. CDR3 length: 14 amino acids. CDR1 and CDR2 from the germline V gene are KGHSH and LQKENI. The V end lost 3 bases, the J end lost 0 bases, and 7 bases lay between the germline ends. The CDR3 DNA reads as TGTGCCAGCTCACCCAGTCGTAGCACAGATACGCAGTATTTT. It codes for CASSPSRSTDTQYF.

The chain couples TRBV19 to TRBJ1-4; possible D gene TRBD1, 6 bases. The CDR3 loop spans 17 amino acids. V was trimmed by 1 base and J by 7 bases, leaving 19 bases between them. Germline CDR1 is LNHDA and CDR2 is SQIVND (reference sequence). In DNA, the CDR3 is TGTGCCAGTAGTATAGCCCTCTCCACAGGGTATCCTGAAAAACTGTTTTTT. Protein: CASSIALSTGYPEKLFF.